This TCR beta chain was retrieved from a study of CD4 T cells in relation to SARS-CoV-2 and coronaviruses (dated by TCRdb to about 2021). With regard to the full study: The ViraFEST assay cultured PBMCs with antigen for roughly 11 days, then sequenced TCR beta CDR3s to find antigen-specific clonal expansions. The full convalescent cohort of around eleven patients had a median age of around 36 years, ranging from roughly 20 to 80 years. The roughly 12 convalescent patients included 8 males and 4 females; two subjects were Hispanic. HLA restriction was mapped for shared crossreactive spike epitopes using patient-derived lymphoblastoid cell lines. The study assessed, at the TCR clonotype level, memory CD4+ T cell crossreactivity between SARS-CoV-2 and common cold coronavirus spike proteins. The Adaptive Biotechnologies TCR-sequencing kit was used for samples from three pre-COVID donors and for the naive versus memory experiments, whereas the other data were Illumina-based. For other donors in the study, expansion assays were sequenced with a different, Illumina-based TCR-beta assay. What the work shows at the level of the full study, not this receptor alone: In about 60% of donors, memory CD4+ clonotypes turned up that crossrecognized SARS-CoV-2 and at least one common cold coronavirus spike. Because the crossreactivity analysis focused on spike protein, crossreactivity against other viral proteins was not assessed. Crossreactive clones showed significantly weaker SARS-CoV-2-driven expansion than monoreactive clones, consistent with antigenic imprinting. Because no donor provided both pre-pandemic and post-infection samples, tracing the source of pre-existing responses was limited. Sequencing of naive versus memory cells indicated that the assay detects memory recall responses, not primary responses primed during culture. The study was limited by small numbers of patients and tested TCRs.

V drops 4 bases and J drops 7 bases, leaving 20 bases in between. The CDR3 measures 15 amino acids from cysteine to phenylalanine. Just CDR3 DNA is preserved here, 45 bases in frame from base 1. According to the germline V gene, CDR1 reads SGDLS and CDR2 reads YYNGEE. DNA from CEF-cultured naive and memory CD4+ T cells underwent immunoSEQ TCR-beta sequencing at survey level. Regarding the original processing steps: During preprocessing, nonproductive sequences were removed, along with CDR3s that did not begin with C, did not end with F or W, or were shorter than 7 amino acids. Antigen-specific clonotypes were called with the MANAFEST web app on the basis of expansion relative to the reference and to other culture wells. A clone was considered positive if significant expansion relative to the reference culture was observed in 2 of 3 replicate wells at an FDR below 0.05. A further requirement for positive clones was significant expansion compared with all other tandem wells, along with an odds ratio above 5. Cultured and uncultured naive and memory CD4+ repertoires were searched for CDR3s previously identified as spike- and CEF-reactive. CDR3 homology was quantified as pairwise Levenshtein distance, calculated with the stringdist R package after three terminal residues were trimmed from each end. TCRdb's version of the immuneACCESS table is confined to in-frame rearrangements and falls short of the full clone set. An unresolved V gene accounts for under half of the shortfall where checked; the remainder is of unknown origin. The V and J calls and the clone size are those of that table, but D and trimming were determined from the DNA. The sample includes roughly 38,000 clones, with around 82% observed a single time. Jointly, the top ten make up roughly 1.2% of the sample.

Naive and memory CD4+ T cells were separated from cryopreserved PBMCs by first enriching for CD4 and then performing EasySep naive CD4+ T cell enrichment. For around 9 days, approximately 100,000 sorted naive or memory CD4+ T cells were cultured together with CEF peptides and T cell-depleted PBMCs at a 1:1 ratio. In general, triplicate replicate wells were used for every peptide culture condition. PBMCs were isolated from leukapheresis product or whole blood by Ficoll-Paque PLUS gradient centrifugation. The PBMCs went either fresh into the expansion assay or into cryopreservation at -140 degrees C. The QIAamp Micro DNA Kit was used to extract genomic DNA from the CD4+ T cells. Details on this clone: This clone's antigen is unknown. Base qualities are missing; no much larger clone stands one base away.

The chain is assembled from TRBV9 and TRBJ1-1; possibly the D gene is TRBD1, per 6 matching bases. Sequencing input: naive CD4+ T cells from PBMCs, cultured in vitro. The cell subset or site label corresponds to: naive CD4+ T cells isolated by negative enrichment. The clonotype comes from an adult with COVID-19. Read as DNA, the sequence is TGTGCCAGCAGCCCCCGAGAAGGGGGATTTGTTGAAGCTTTCTTT. Its coded protein is CASSPREGGFVEAFF.